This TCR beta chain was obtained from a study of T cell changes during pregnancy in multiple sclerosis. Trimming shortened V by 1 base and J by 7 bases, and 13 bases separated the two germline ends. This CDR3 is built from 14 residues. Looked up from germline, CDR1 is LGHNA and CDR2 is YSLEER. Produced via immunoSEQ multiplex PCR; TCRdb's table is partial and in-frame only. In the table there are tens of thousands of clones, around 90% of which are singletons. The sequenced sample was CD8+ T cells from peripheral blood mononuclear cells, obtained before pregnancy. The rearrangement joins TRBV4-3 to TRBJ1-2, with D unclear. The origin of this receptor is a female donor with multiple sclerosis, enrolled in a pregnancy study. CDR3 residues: CASSQGEALSGYTF. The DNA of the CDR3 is TGCGCCAGCAGCCAAGGGGAGGCACTATCTGGCTACACCTTC.